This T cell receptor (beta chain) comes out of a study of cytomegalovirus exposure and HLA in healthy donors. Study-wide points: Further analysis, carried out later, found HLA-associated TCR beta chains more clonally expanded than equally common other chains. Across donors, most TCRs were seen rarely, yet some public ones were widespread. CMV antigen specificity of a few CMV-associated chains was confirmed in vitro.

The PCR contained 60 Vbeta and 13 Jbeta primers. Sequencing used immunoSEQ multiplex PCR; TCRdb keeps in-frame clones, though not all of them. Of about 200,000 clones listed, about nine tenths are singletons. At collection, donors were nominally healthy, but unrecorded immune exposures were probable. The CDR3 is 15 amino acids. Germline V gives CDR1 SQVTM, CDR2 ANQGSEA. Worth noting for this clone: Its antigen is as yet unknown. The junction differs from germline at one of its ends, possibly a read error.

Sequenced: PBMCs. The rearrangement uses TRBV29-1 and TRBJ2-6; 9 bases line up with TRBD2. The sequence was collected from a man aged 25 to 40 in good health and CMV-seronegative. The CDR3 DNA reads TGCAGCGTTGGCGACAGGGTAGCGGGGGCCAACGGCCTGACTTTC. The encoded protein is CSVGDRVAGANGLTF.